The 18 T cell receptor beta chains reported below all come from one sample, sequenced in a study of T cell responses to AZD1222 COVID-19 vaccine (dated by TCRdb to the early 2020s). The library was produced with the immunoSEQ multiplex PCR assay. Entries here come from immuneACCESS through TCRdb and include only in-frame sequences with V and J called. Some clones fail to appear in such tables; in the studies checked, an unresolved V gene covers under half of the shortfall, and the cause of the remainder is unknown. The sample includes more than 250,000 clones, with more than 85% observed a single time. 0.55% of the sample is held by the ten biggest clonotypes. The sample's time point label is to be understood as: baseline before first vaccination. Source: peripheral blood, taken on day 0 of AZD1222 vaccination. These receptors were collected from an adult in good health.

The chain has TRBV19 and TRBJ1-5; no firm D call. The V gene's germline CDR1 is LNHDA and CDR2 SQIVND (reference sequence). V lost 7 bases and J 1 base, leaving 17 bases between the germline ends. This CDR3 is built from 16 residues. The CDR3 DNA sequence: TGTGCCAGTACCCCCTGGGAGGGATCAAGCAATCAGCCCCAGCATTTT. Its protein is CASTPWEGSSNQPQHF.

The genes are TRBV29-1 and TRBJ1-3; 7 bases agree with TRBD1. Germline V gene lookup returns CDR1 SQVTM and CDR2 ANQGSEA. The J segment lost 3 bases and the V segment lost 4 bases, leaving 3 bases of the junction unmatched. The CDR3 is 13 residues long. Here the CDR3 DNA reads TGCAGCGTTGGGACAGGTTATGGAAACACCATATATTTT. It encodes CSVGTGYGNTIYF. The complete variable domain, with remaining parts taken from reference TRBV29-1 and TRBJ1-3, reads SAVISQKPSRDICQRGTSLTIQCQVDSQVTMMFWYRQQPGQSLTLIATANQGSEATYESGFVIDKFPISRPNLTFSTLTVSNMSPEDSSIYLCSVGTGYGNTIYFGEGSWLTVV.

The gene calls are TRBV19 and TRBJ1-6; D ambiguous. CDR1 LNHDA and CDR2 SQIVND come from the germline V gene (reference sequence). CDR3 length: 14 residues. Trimming took off 5 bases at V and 7 bases at J, with 12 bases between the two ends. The CDR3 DNA follows: TGTGCCAGTAGTCTTGGTCCATGGAATTCACCCCTCCACTTT. Amino acid sequence: CASSLGPWNSPLHF.

On this clone itself: The sample has other DNA sequences that encode this CDR3 too. The rearrangement joins TRBV5-6 to TRBJ2-3; D call uncertain. The germline gives CDR1 SGHDT, CDR2 YYEEEE. This CDR3 is built from 14 residues. The V gene lost 0 bases and the J gene lost 1 base, with 6 bases spanning the gap. The CDR3 loop is CASSLAGRTDTQYF. The DNA for the CDR3 is TGTGCCAGCAGCTTGGCAGGCCGCACAGATACGCAGTATTTT.

The chain carries TRBV7-7 and TRBJ2-1; no clear D gene. Germline lookup yields CDR1 SSHAT and CDR2 FNYEAQ (reference sequence). CDR3 length: 13 amino acids. Trimming removed 2 bases from V and 6 bases from J, with 8 bases in between. This CDR3 is CASSLWGGNEQFF. Written as DNA, the CDR3 is TGTGCCAGCAGCTTATGGGGTGGCAATGAGCAGTTCTTC.

The chain combines TRBV7-2 with TRBJ2-7; 12 bases map to TRBD2. The germline CDR1 and CDR2 sequences are SGHTA and FQGNSA. The CDR3 runs to 14 residues. After removal of 6 bases from V and 6 bases from J, the junction contained 6 bases not matched to a gene. The CDR3 protein is CASSPRTSGTEQYF. CDR3 nucleotide sequence: TGTGCCAGCAGTCCACGGACTAGCGGGACCGAGCAGTACTTC. Combining the CDR3 with reference TRBV7-2 and TRBJ2-7 gives the whole variable domain GAGVSQSPSNKVTEKGKDVELRCDPISGHTALYWYRQSLGQGLEFLIYFQGNSAPDKSGLPSDRFSAERTGGSVSTLTIQRTQQEDSAVYLCASSPRTSGTEQYFGPGTRLTVT.

J is TRBJ2-2 and V is TRBV6-2 or TRBV6-3; TRBD2 matches 10 bases. Germline V gene sequence: CDR1 MNHEY, CDR2 SVGEGT. The V gene end was trimmed by 2 bases and the J gene end by 6 bases; junction bases not matched to a gene: 3. This CDR3 spans 15 amino acids. The CDR3 nucleotides read TGTGCCAGCAGTTACCTAGCGGGAGTCCCCGGGGAGCTGTTTTTT. The encoded protein is CASSYLAGVPGELFF.

CDR3 amino acids: CASRGSRRVPEAFF. DNA of the CDR3: TGTGCCAGCAGAGGATCGCGAAGGGTACCTGAAGCTTTCTTT. The chain joins TRBV19 to TRBJ1-1; no clear D gene. CDR1 is LNHDA and CDR2 is SQIVND in the germline V gene (reference sequence). V was trimmed by 9 bases and J by 6 bases, leaving 20 bases between them. This CDR3 spans 14 amino acids. Variable domain in full (rest from reference TRBV19 and TRBJ1-1): DGGITQSPKYLFRKEGQNVTLSCEQNLNHDAMYWYRQDPGQGLRLIYYSQIVNDFQKGDIAEGYSVSREKKESFPLTVTSAQKNPTAFYLCASRGSRRVPEAFFGQGTRLTVV.

This clone was seen only once. V gene TRBV30 combines with J gene TRBJ2-5; the match to TRBD2 covers 10 bases. The CDR3 runs to 15 residues. The ends lost 0 bases at V and 2 bases at J; junction bases unmatched: 3. Per the germline V gene, CDR1 is GTSNPN and CDR2 is SVGIG (reference sequence). CDR3 in amino acids: CAWSVTSGAQETQYF. For the CDR3, the DNA is TGTGCCTGGAGTGTTACTAGCGGGGCTCAAGAGACCCAGTACTTC.

CDR3 coding DNA: TGTGCCAGCAGTTACCTATCCGGGACCCTGAGGGATCAGCCCCAGCATTTT. It is translated as CASSYLSGTLRDQPQHF. The rearrangement uses TRBV6-2 or TRBV6-3 and TRBJ1-5, with D maybe TRBD1 (5 bases). Germline values: CDR1 MNHEY, CDR2 SVGEGT. Trimming removed 2 bases from V and 5 bases from J, with 19 bases in between. This CDR3 has 17 amino acids.

The CDR3 DNA follows: TGTGCCAGCAGCTTAGCAGGGATGAACGAGCAGTACTTC. Its translation is CASSLAGMNEQYF. V gene TRBV11-2 combines with J gene TRBJ2-7; TRBD1 is a possible D gene (5 bases). This CDR3 comprises 13 residues. With 1 base removed from V and 5 bases from J, the gap between germline ends came to 9 bases. Germline values: CDR1 SGHAT, CDR2 FQNNGV.

The chain uses TRBV5-1 and TRBJ2-7; 7 positions match TRBD1. This CDR3 has 14 amino acids. Trimming cost V 4 bases and J 6 bases; bases outside gene matches: 10. The germline V gene has CDR1 SGHRS and CDR2 YFSETQ. The CDR3 region has the DNA TGCGCCAGCAGCACGGAGACAGGGACGGGCGAGCAGTACTTC. It codes for CASSTETGTGEQYF.

The chain recombines TRBV4-2 with TRBJ1-5; D is possibly TRBD1 (6 bases). The CDR3 length is 15 residues. Trimming cost V 1 base and J 10 bases, with 17 bases left between them. The germline CDR1 and CDR2 sequences are LGHNA and YNFKEQ. CDR3 loop: CASSQGGQSGIPQHF. In DNA, the CDR3 is TGTGCCAGCAGCCAAGGGGGACAATCCGGGATCCCCCAGCATTTT.

This clone was counted a single time. This chain joins TRBV28 and TRBJ1-1, with 10 bases aligning to TRBD1. The junction had 7 bases not matched to a gene; V was cut back by 2 bases and J by 4 bases. Germline V gene sequence: CDR1 MDHEN, CDR2 SYDVKM. The CDR3 is 16 amino acids. CDR3 sequence reads: CASSLPGTGVRTEAFF. Here the CDR3 DNA reads TGTGCCAGCAGTTTACCCGGGACAGGGGTTCGCACTGAAGCTTTCTTT. The full variable domain, its missing parts supplied by reference TRBV28 and TRBJ1-1, is DVKVTQSSRYLVKRTGEKVFLECVQDMDHENMFWYRQDPGLGLRLIYFSYDVKMKEKGDIPEGYSVSREKKERFSLILESASTNQTSMYLCASSLPGTGVRTEAFFGQGTRLTVV.

The CDR3 here is CASSLGAGTGNEQYF. Here the CDR3 DNA reads TGTGCCAGCAGTTTGGGGGCAGGGACAGGGAACGAGCAGTACTTC. The chain employs TRBV27 and TRBJ2-7; 9 nucleotides match TRBD1. This CDR3 comprises 15 residues. Germline loops: CDR1 MNHEY, CDR2 SMNVEV (reference sequence). Germline trimming cut 3 bases from V and 5 bases from J; bases unmatched to any gene: 8.

This clone was detected once. This CDR3 reads CASSPGSGAQTEAFF. CDR3 in DNA: TGTGCCAGTAGTCCCGGATCGGGGGCGCAGACTGAAGCTTTCTTT. The chain is built from TRBV19 and TRBJ1-1; TRBD1 might be the D (6 bases). In germline, CDR1 is LNHDA, CDR2 SQIVND (reference sequence). V shed 5 bases and J shed 5 bases, with 18 bases lying between them. The CDR3 length is 15 residues.

The chain uses TRBV18 and TRBJ2-2, with D maybe TRBD1 (5 bases). The V and J ends lost 4 bases and 4 bases respectively, with 10 bases between them. Germline V gene lookup returns CDR1 KGHSH and CDR2 LQKENI. This CDR3 spans 14 amino acids. CDR3 sequence: CASSRRQITGELFF. CDR3 sequence (DNA): TGTGCCAGCTCACGGCGACAGATCACCGGGGAGCTGTTTTTT.

The genes are TRBV5-4 and TRBJ1-5; 7 bases agree with TRBD1. V was pared by 3 bases and J by 3 bases, with 6 bases of the junction left unmatched. Germline V lookup: CDR1 SGHNT, CDR2 YYREEE (reference sequence). CDR3 size: 15 residues. The CDR3 DNA reads as TGTGCCAGCAGCTCTGGGACAGATCACAATCAGCCCCAGCATTTT. The encoded protein is CASSSGTDHNQPQHF.